This is a list of T cell receptor beta chains from one sample in a study of human T cells and chemical hapten exposure. TCRdb reanalysed the RACE reads using MiXCR and keeps one entry per CDR3 protein. The sample carries some 170,000 distinct CDR3 sequences, 25% to 30% recorded once. Sequences were derived from whole blood, sampled in connection with sensitization to the hapten diphenylcyclopropenone (DPC). The receptor source for this set is a woman under 30 with alopecia areata. Some clones in this sample may be carry-over from other donors' samples. CDR3s include the opening cysteine and the closing phenylalanine or tryptophan. The D gene is left open where the match is weak. Not all rows give a size; the values are once, few, many and, for expanded clones, a class.

TRBV9,-,TRBJ1-1,-,CASSWGMGGTPNTEAFF,TGTGCCAGCAGCTGGGGGATGGGCGGAACTCCGAACACTGAAGCTTTCTTT
TRBV5-6,few,TRBJ2-3,-,CASSLVTQWRRTDTQYF,TGTGCCAGCAGCTTGGTTACTCAGTGGCGGAGAACAGATACGCAGTATTTT
TRBV18,-,TRBJ1-1,-,CASSSTANTEAFF,TGTGCCAGCTCATCGACAGCGAACACTGAAGCTTTCTTT
TRBV9,few,TRBJ2-3,-,CASSDGVFSTDTQYF,TGTGCCAGCAGCGACGGGGTTTTTAGCACAGATACGCAGTATTTT
TRBV20-1,few,TRBJ2-1,TRBD2,CSARTSYFEQFF,TGCAGTGCCAGGACTAGCTATTTTGAGCAGTTCTTC
TRBV20-1,-,TRBJ2-7,-,CSASRDGGEQYF,TGCAGTGCTAGCAGGGACGGGGGCGAGCAGTACTTC
TRBV7-9,few,TRBJ1-5,-,CASSPPGTGQPQHF,TGTGCCAGCAGTCCCCCGGGGACGGGTCAGCCCCAGCATTTT
TRBV29-1,-,TRBJ2-5,TRBD1,CSVGLQGIERETQYF,TGCAGCGTTGGGCTACAGGGGATAGAGAGAGAGACCCAGTACTTC
TRBV3-1,-,TRBJ1-6,-,CASSQDWEPAHSPLHF,TGTGCCAGCAGCCAAGATTGGGAGCCCGCACATTCACCCCTCCACTTT
TRBV29-1,once,TRBJ1-2,-,CSAVWDTVYGYTF,TGCAGCGCTGTTTGGGACACGGTTTATGGCTACACCTTC
TRBV27,few,TRBJ2-1,-,CASTPVGGGSDEQFF,TGTGCCAGCACCCCAGTGGGTGGGGGTTCTGATGAGCAGTTCTTC